These 8 T cell receptor beta chains were sequenced from one sample in a study of a mutant IDH1 vaccine in newly diagnosed glioma (dated by TCRdb to the early 2020s). What the time point label conveys for this sample: week 5, during vaccination. Each vaccine dose was 300 ug of a 20-mer mutant IDH1 peptide in Montanide, given subcutaneously with topical imiquimod. The method was the immunoSEQ multiplex PCR assay. TCRdb took over this immuneACCESS table, retaining in-frame rearrangements with V and J assigned. Such tables are incomplete; in checked studies, under half of the missing clones stem from an unresolved V gene, and the remainder is unexplained. Within this sample are 60,000 or so clones, with around 82% of them counted one time only. The top ten constitute 3% to 3.5% of the sample. No antigens are known for them. The sample here was PBMCs, taken from a glioma patient whose treatment included an IDH1 peptide vaccine. These receptors were collected from a woman aged 18-30 years with glioma. Some clones in this sample may be carry-over from other donors' samples.

The chain joins TRBV13 to TRBJ2-3; TRBD2 aligns across 13 bases. Germline loops: CDR1 PRHDT, CDR2 FYEKMQ (reference sequence). Trimming at V came to 5 bases and at J to 8 bases, leaving 7 bases not matched to a gene. This CDR3 has 15 amino acids. Here the CDR3 DNA reads TGTGCCAGCAGCCTACTTGGGACTAGCGGGACTACGCAGTATTTT. This translates into CASSLLGTSGTTQYF.

The chain recombines TRBV2 with TRBJ1-6; 7 nucleotides line up with TRBD1. The ends lost 2 bases at V and 7 bases at J; junction bases unmatched: 8. The CDR3 loop spans 16 amino acids. From germline, CDR1 is SNHLY and CDR2 FYNNEI. The CDR3, as DNA: TGTGCCAGCAGTGAATCATCAGGGGGATTAAATTCACCCCTCCACTTT. It specifies CASSESSGGLNSPLHF.

This chain connects TRBV29-1 to TRBJ2-1; TRBD2 matches at 9 bases. The CDR3 runs 17 residues. CDR1 is SQVTM, CDR2 ANQGSEA, per germline. Losses at the gene ends were 7 bases for V and 2 bases for J; bases not matched to a gene: 15. In DNA form, the CDR3 reads TGCAGCGCCGATGGCCTCGCTAGCGGGGAGACCTACAATGAGCAGTTCTTC. This sequence encodes CSADGLASGETYNEQFF.

J is TRBJ2-4 and V is TRBV6-4; 12 nucleotides line up with TRBD2. This CDR3 has 16 amino acids. Losses at the gene ends were 6 bases for V and 8 bases for J; bases not matched to a gene: 11. CDR1 is MRHNA and CDR2 is SNTAGT in the germline V gene. CDR3: CASSPRASGGAHIQYF. The CDR3 nucleotides read TGTGCCAGCAGCCCTCGGGCTAGCGGGGGGGCCCACATTCAGTACTTC.

The chain links TRBV11-1 to TRBJ1-5, with D unresolved. The germline CDR1 and CDR2 sequences are SGHAT and FQDESV (reference sequence). The V and J ends lost 1 base and 11 bases respectively, with 9 bases between them. This CDR3 contains 12 residues. The DNA for the CDR3 is TGTGCCAGCAGCTTAGTTTTTCTCGCCCAGCATTTT. It codes for CASSLVFLAQHF. Complete variable domain (other parts from reference TRBV11-1 and TRBJ1-5): EAEVAQSPRYKITEKSQAVAFWCDPISGHATLYWYRQILGQGPELLVQFQDESVVDDSQLPKDRFSAERLKGVDSTLKIQPAELGDSAMYLCASSLVFLAQHFGDGTRLSIL.

The chain uses TRBV2 and TRBJ1-1; D unclear. The CDR3 consists of 15 residues. The V end lost 3 bases, the J end lost 3 bases, and 14 bases lay between the germline ends. The germline V gene encodes CDR1 SNHLY and CDR2 FYNNEI. The CDR3 protein is CASSDGSIMDTEAFF. In nucleotides, the CDR3 is TGTGCCAGCAGTGACGGGAGTATTATGGACACTGAAGCTTTCTTT. The whole variable domain, filled in from reference TRBV2 and TRBJ1-1, reads EPEVTQTPSHQVTQMGQEVILRCVPISNHLYFYWYRQILGQKVEFLVSFYNNEISEKSEIFDDQFSVERPDGSNFTLKIRSTKLEDSAMYFCASSDGSIMDTEAFFGQGTRLTVV.

In the case of this clone: Lacking the conserved final phenylalanine or tryptophan, this CDR3 likely reflects a read error. The V gene is TRBV10-2, the J gene TRBJ2-7; 7 bases are shared with TRBD1. The CDR3 extends over 12 amino acids. Looked up from germline, CDR1 is WSHSY and CDR2 is SAAADI. With 6 bases clipped from V and 5 bases from J, the junction kept 4 bases outside the gene matches. Here the CDR3 reads CASSVTGDEQYL. The DNA of the CDR3 is TGCGCCAGCAGCGTAACAGGGGACGAGCAGTACCTC.

This clone was counted between two and nine times. The chain links TRBV4-3 to TRBJ2-5; TRBD2 matches 9 bases. The CDR3 is made up of 15 amino acids. CDR1 and CDR2 (germline): LGHNA, YSLEER. After removal of 0 bases from V and 1 base from J, the junction contained 0 bases not matched to a gene. CDR3 bases: TGCGCCAGCAGCCAAGAGCGGGGGGGCCAAGAGACCCAGTACTTC. Protein sequence: CASSQERGGQETQYF.